The 19 T cell receptor beta chains in this list originate from one sample, sequenced in a study of CD4+ T cells in melanoma. The table came from immunoSEQ multiplex PCR; TCRdb's copy has only in-frame clones and leaves some out. The sample shows about 140,000 clones, about 90% of them seen only once. The source of these receptors is a human donor with melanoma.

The rearrangement joins TRBV10-3 to TRBJ2-3; 8 bases match TRBD2. There are 13 residues in the CDR3. V lost 8 bases to trimming and J lost 6 bases; unmatched junction nucleotides: 7. Germline V gives CDR1 ENHRY, CDR2 SYGVKD. The CDR3 is CAIGGTSWDTQYF. DNA of the CDR3: TGTGCCATCGGGGGGACTAGTTGGGATACGCAGTATTTT.

The chain employs TRBV4-2 and TRBJ1-2; D is possibly TRBD1 (6 bases). V gave up 0 bases and J gave up 5 bases, with 10 bases separating them. This CDR3 contains 14 residues. Germline lookup yields CDR1 LGHNA and CDR2 YNFKEQ. CDR3 residues: CASSQEQGRYGYTF. The CDR3 DNA reads TGTGCCAGCAGCCAAGAACAGGGTCGGTATGGCTACACCTTC.

The rearrangement joins TRBV4-1 to TRBJ2-7; D is undetermined. Germline assignment: CDR1 MGHRA and CDR2 YSYEKL. The CDR3 contains 15 residues. Between the trimmed V and J ends, which lost 1 base and 4 bases, there was a span of 14 bases. CDR3 sequence (DNA): TGCGCCAGCAGCCAAGCCTATCTTGTCGGGTACGAGCAGTACTTC. It is translated as CASSQAYLVGYEQYF.

The chain is built from TRBV5-6 and TRBJ2-5, with TRBD2 matching 8 bases. The germline V gene has CDR1 SGHDT and CDR2 YYEEEE. V gave up 1 base and J gave up 5 bases; unmatched junction bases: 7. This CDR3 is built from 15 residues. This CDR3 is CASSLIGSGDETQYF. The CDR3 bases are TGTGCCAGCAGCTTGATTGGTAGCGGGGACGAGACCCAGTACTTC.

This clone was observed a single time. CDR3 nucleotide sequence: TGTGCCACCAGCAGAGACGGGACAGGGGTGCAGGATGAGCAGTTCTTC. This codes for CATSRDGTGVQDEQFF. The chain carries TRBV15 and TRBJ2-1; 10 bases fit TRBD1. CDR1 and CDR2 from the germline V gene are LNHNV and YYDKDF (reference sequence). This CDR3 comprises 16 residues. J lost 8 bases, V lost 0 bases, and 7 bases had no gene match.

The rearrangement joins TRBV19 to TRBJ2-5; 8 bases agree with TRBD1. CDR1 is LNHDA, CDR2 SQIVND, per germline (reference sequence). J gave up 4 bases and V 5 bases, and 9 bases lay outside the gene matches. This CDR3 has 15 amino acids. Here the CDR3 DNA reads TGTGCCAGTAGTTCGCCGACAGGGGCAGGAGAGACCCAGTACTTC. Its translation is CASSSPTGAGETQYF. Combining the CDR3 with reference TRBV19 and TRBJ2-5 gives the whole variable domain DGGITQSPKYLFRKEGQNVTLSCEQNLNHDAMYWYRQDPGQGLRLIYYSQIVNDFQKGDIAEGYSVSREKKESFPLTVTSAQKNPTAFYLCASSSPTGAGETQYFGPGTRLLVL.

This chain links TRBV6-1 with TRBJ2-3; D is unclear. The CDR3 has 15 amino acids. Germline CDR1 is MNHNS and CDR2 is SASEGT. Trimming removed 3 bases at V and 0 bases at J, with 10 bases between. In DNA form, the CDR3 reads TGTGCCAGCAGTGACGACATGACTAGCACAGATACGCAGTATTTT. It codes for CASSDDMTSTDTQYF.

The chain has TRBV7-2 and TRBJ1-2; 7 bases line up with TRBD1. Germline CDR1 reads SGHTA; CDR2 reads FQGNSA. The ends lost 0 bases at V and 6 bases at J; junction bases unmatched: 4. The CDR3 spans 14 residues. Written as DNA, the CDR3 is TGTGCCAGCAGCTTAGCCGGGCAGGGGGATGGCTACACCTTC. Protein product: CASSLAGQGDGYTF.

This chain joins TRBV19 and TRBJ1-1; D uncertain. Trimming cost V 5 bases and J 1 base, with 8 bases left between them. This CDR3 contains 13 residues. Germline-derived CDR1 and CDR2 are LNHDA and SQIVND (reference sequence). The CDR3 sequence: CASSRWGNTEAFF. The CDR3 nucleotides read TGTGCCAGTAGTCGATGGGGGAACACTGAAGCTTTCTTT.

The chain uses TRBV7-9 and TRBJ2-5; unclear D gene. V was shortened by 1 base and J by 2 bases, with 5 bases between the two germline ends. Per the germline V gene, CDR1 is SEHNR and CDR2 is FQNEAQ (reference sequence). CDR3 length equals 13 residues. This CDR3 is CASSLVPQETQYF. CDR3 in DNA: TGTGCCAGCAGCTTAGTGCCACAAGAGACCCAGTACTTC.

V is TRBV10-3 and J is TRBJ2-7; 11 bases are shared with TRBD1. After removal of 8 bases from V and 6 bases from J, the junction contained 15 bases not matched to a gene. Germline lookup yields CDR1 ENHRY and CDR2 SYGVKD. The CDR3 contains 16 residues. CDR3 coding DNA: TGTGCCATCTCTTTGGGACAGGGGGTCACGATGGTCGAGCAGTACTTC. It specifies CAISLGQGVTMVEQYF.

The rearrangement uses TRBV6-5 and TRBJ1-5; D might be TRBD1 (6 bases). Trimming stripped 6 bases from V and 4 bases from J, with 13 bases between. The CDR3 contains 14 residues. Per the germline V gene, CDR1 is MNHEY and CDR2 is SVGAGI. The CDR3 protein is CASSPRQVNQPQHF. DNA of the CDR3: TGTGCCAGCAGCCCCCGACAGGTTAATCAGCCCCAGCATTTT.

This chain joins TRBV2 and TRBJ1-4; tentative D call: TRBD1 (5 bases). Trimming took off 7 bases at V and 9 bases at J, with 21 bases between the two ends. The V gene's germline CDR1 is SNHLY and CDR2 FYNNEI. The CDR3 contains 15 residues. CDR3 loop: CASNGEGSGRKKLFF. DNA for the CDR3: TGTGCCAGCAACGGGGAGGGGTCTGGGAGGAAAAAACTGTTTTTT.

The chain uses TRBV5-6 and TRBJ1-1; maybe TRBD1 (6 bases). With 0 bases removed from V and 4 bases from J, the gap between germline ends came to 10 bases. In germline, CDR1 is SGHDT, CDR2 YYEEEE. The CDR3 covers 14 residues. The DNA for the CDR3 is TGTGCCAGCAGCTTGGATGGGGGCAGCACTGAAGCTTTCTTT. Its translation: CASSLDGGSTEAFF.

The rearrangement uses TRBV2 and TRBJ1-2; 8 bases line up with TRBD1. This CDR3 is 13 amino acids long. The junction had 4 bases not matched to a gene; V was cut back by 8 bases and J by 2 bases. Germline values: CDR1 SNHLY, CDR2 FYNNEI. CDR3 in amino acids: CASSTGVNYGYTF. The CDR3 bases are TGTGCCAGCTCGACAGGGGTAAACTATGGCTACACCTTC.

The chain is built from TRBV7-9 and TRBJ1-2; 7 bases match TRBD1. The CDR3 runs to 17 residues. Germline CDR1 and CDR2: SEHNR and FQNEAQ (reference sequence). Trimming cost V 5 bases and J 4 bases; bases outside gene matches: 16. The CDR3 loop is CASSPLLDLTGSYGYTF. CDR3 nucleotide sequence: TGTGCCAGCAGCCCCCTTCTGGACCTGACAGGGAGCTATGGCTACACCTTC.

In DNA form, the CDR3 reads TGTGCCAGCTGCAGGGGATCTAATGAAAAACTGTTTTTT. Translating gives CASCRGSNEKLFF. The chain has TRBV2 and TRBJ1-4, with a possible D match to TRBD1 (6 bases). Germline assignment: CDR1 SNHLY and CDR2 FYNNEI. Deletions cut 8 bases from V and 3 bases from J, with 10 bases between. CDR3 size: 13 residues.

The gene calls are TRBV2 and TRBJ2-3; D is unresolved. V was clipped by 5 bases and J by 0 bases, with 9 bases between them. The germline CDR1 and CDR2 sequences are SNHLY and FYNNEI. The CDR3 consists of 14 residues. The CDR3 DNA reads as TGTGCCAGCAGTCAAACCTCTAGCACAGATACGCAGTATTTT. Its translation: CASSQTSSTDTQYF.

The chain carries TRBV5-1 and TRBJ2-3, with D possibly matching TRBD2 (5 bases). The V end lost 4 bases, the J end lost 2 bases, and 17 bases lay between the germline ends. CDR1 and CDR2 (germline): SGHRS, YFSETQ. CDR3 length: 16 residues. The CDR3 nucleotides read TGCGCCAGCAGCCAATCCCCTAGCAGCGACACAGATACGCAGTATTTT. Protein: CASSQSPSSDTDTQYF. Full variable domain (outside the CDR3, taken from reference TRBV5-1 and TRBJ2-3): KAGVTQTPRYLIKTRGQQVTLSCSPISGHRSVSWYQQTPGQGLQFLFEYFSETQRNKGNFPGRFSGRQFSNSRSEMNVSTLELGDSALYLCASSQSPSSDTDTQYFGPGTRLTVL.